The clone carrying this T cell receptor (beta chain) was seen once. Its target is unknown. This entry comes from a study of somatic mutations in cytotoxic T cells in rheumatoid arthritis. Turning to the study itself: Patient blood (30 ml EDTA) was taken immediately after diagnosis and before treatment. Study outcomes and limitations: The study found no significant difference in CD8+ T-cell clonality between rheumatoid arthritis patients and age-matched healthy controls.

This CDR3 has 14 amino acids. The V segment lost 4 bases and the J segment 7 bases; nucleotides outside the gene matches: 7. The germline CDR1 and CDR2 sequences are SGHDN and FVKESK. The method was immunoSEQ multiplex PCR; TCRdb's version includes in-frame clones alone and lacks a portion of them. The sample has about a thousand clones, 70% to 85% seen once. The rearrangement joins TRBV14 to TRBJ1-1, with 9 positions matching TRBD1. Sequencing input: CD8+ T cells sorted from blood. This TCR derives from a woman aged 55 to 70 with rheumatoid arthritis. CDR3 residues: CASSRTGTGLEAFF. The CDR3 nucleotides are TGTGCCAGCAGCCGAACCGGGACAGGGCTTGAAGCTTTCTTT.